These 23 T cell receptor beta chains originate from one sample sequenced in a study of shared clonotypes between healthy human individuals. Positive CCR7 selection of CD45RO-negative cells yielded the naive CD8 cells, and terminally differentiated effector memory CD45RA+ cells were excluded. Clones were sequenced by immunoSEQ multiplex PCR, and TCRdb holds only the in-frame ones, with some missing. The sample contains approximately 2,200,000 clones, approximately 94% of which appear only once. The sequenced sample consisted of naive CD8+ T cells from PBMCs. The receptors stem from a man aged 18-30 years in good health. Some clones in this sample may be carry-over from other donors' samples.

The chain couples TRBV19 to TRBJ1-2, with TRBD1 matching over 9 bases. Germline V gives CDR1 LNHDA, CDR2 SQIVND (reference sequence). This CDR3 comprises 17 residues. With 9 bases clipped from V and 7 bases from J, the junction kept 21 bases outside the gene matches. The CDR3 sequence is CARGFGTGITLLIGYTF. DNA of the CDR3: TGTGCCAGGGGGTTTGGGACAGGGATTACTCTTCTAATTGGCTACACCTTC. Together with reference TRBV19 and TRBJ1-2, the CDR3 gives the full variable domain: DGGITQSPKYLFRKEGQNVTLSCEQNLNHDAMYWYRQDPGQGLRLIYYSQIVNDFQKGDIAEGYSVSREKKESFPLTVTSAQKNPTAFYLCARGFGTGITLLIGYTFGSGTRLTVV.

CDR3 sequence: CASSSPGLVTDTQYF. CDR3 DNA: TGTGCCAGCAGCTCCCCGGGACTAGTCACAGATACGCAGTATTTT. This chain links TRBV7-8 with TRBJ2-3; 8 bases are shared with TRBD2. This CDR3 has 15 amino acids. Trimming removed 4 bases from V and 2 bases from J; junction bases left unmatched: 5. CDR1 and CDR2 from the germline V gene are SGHVS and FQNEAQ. Variable domain in full (rest from reference TRBV7-8 and TRBJ2-3): GAGVSQSPRYKVAKRGQDVALRCDPISGHVSLFWYQQALGQGPEFLTYFQNEAQLDKSGLPSDRFFAERPEGSVSTLKIQRTQQEDSAVYLCASSSPGLVTDTQYFGPGTRLTVL.

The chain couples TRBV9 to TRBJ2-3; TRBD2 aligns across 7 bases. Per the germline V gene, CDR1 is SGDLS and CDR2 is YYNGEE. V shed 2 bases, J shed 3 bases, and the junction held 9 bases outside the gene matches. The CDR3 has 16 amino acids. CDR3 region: CASSVQLALGTDTQYF. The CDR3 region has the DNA TGTGCCAGCAGCGTCCAACTAGCGCTGGGTACAGATACGCAGTATTTT.

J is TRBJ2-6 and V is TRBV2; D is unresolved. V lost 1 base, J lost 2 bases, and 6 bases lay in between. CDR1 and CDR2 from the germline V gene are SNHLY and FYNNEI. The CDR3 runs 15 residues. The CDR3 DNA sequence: TGTGCCAGCAGTGAAGGCCATCCTGGGGCCAACGTCCTGACTTTC. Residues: CASSEGHPGANVLTF.

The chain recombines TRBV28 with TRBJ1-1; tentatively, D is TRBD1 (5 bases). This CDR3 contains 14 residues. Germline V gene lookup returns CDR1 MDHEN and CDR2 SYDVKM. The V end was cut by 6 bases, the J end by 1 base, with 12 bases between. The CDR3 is CASSPTVRNTEAFF. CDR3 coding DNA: TGTGCCAGCAGCCCGACAGTAAGGAACACTGAAGCTTTCTTT.

In DNA, the CDR3 is TGCAGCGGAATGGGTCCCGGGAACACTGAAGCTTTCTTT. This codes for CSGMGPGNTEAFF. The chain joins TRBV29-1 to TRBJ1-1; D is undetermined. There are 13 residues in the CDR3. Germline V gene sequence: CDR1 SQVTM, CDR2 ANQGSEA. V was cut by 7 bases and J by 1 base, with 13 bases left in between.

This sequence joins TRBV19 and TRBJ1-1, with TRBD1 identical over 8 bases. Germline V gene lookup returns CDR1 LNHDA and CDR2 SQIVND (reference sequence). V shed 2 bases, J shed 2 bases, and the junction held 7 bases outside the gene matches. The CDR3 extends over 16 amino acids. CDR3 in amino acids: CASSIKGQEINTEAFF. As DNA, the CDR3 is TGTGCCAGTAGTATAAAGGGACAGGAGATTAACACTGAAGCTTTCTTT.

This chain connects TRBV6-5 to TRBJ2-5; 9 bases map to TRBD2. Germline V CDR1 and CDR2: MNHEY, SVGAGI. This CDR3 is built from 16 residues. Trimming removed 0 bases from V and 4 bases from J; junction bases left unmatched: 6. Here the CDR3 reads CASSYSGGRAGETQYF. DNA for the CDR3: TGTGCCAGCAGTTACTCTGGCGGGAGGGCCGGAGAGACCCAGTACTTC.

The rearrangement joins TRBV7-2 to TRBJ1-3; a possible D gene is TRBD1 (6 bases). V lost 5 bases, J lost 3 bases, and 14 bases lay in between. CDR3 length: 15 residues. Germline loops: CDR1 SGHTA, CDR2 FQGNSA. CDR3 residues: CASSPETGRGNTIYF. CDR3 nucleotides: TGTGCCAGCAGCCCAGAGACAGGCCGTGGAAACACCATATATTTT.

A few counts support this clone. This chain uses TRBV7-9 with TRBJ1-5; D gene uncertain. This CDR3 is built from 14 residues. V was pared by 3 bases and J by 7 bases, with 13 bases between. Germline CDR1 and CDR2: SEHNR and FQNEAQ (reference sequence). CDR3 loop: CASSFGGNSQPQHF. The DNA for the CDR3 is TGTGCCAGCAGCTTTGGCGGTAATTCCCAGCCCCAGCATTTT.

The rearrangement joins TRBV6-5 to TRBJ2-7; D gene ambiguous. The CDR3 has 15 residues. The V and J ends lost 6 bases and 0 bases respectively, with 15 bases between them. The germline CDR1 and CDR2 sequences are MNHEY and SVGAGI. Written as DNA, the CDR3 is TGTGCCAGCAGCCCGCTGGACGTGTTCTCCTACGAGCAGTACTTC. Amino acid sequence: CASSPLDVFSYEQYF.

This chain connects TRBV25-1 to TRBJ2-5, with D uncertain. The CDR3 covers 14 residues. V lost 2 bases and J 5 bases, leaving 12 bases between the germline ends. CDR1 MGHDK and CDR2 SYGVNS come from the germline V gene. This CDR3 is CASSEGRSGETQYF. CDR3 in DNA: TGTGCCAGCAGTGAAGGGCGATCTGGGGAGACCCAGTACTTC. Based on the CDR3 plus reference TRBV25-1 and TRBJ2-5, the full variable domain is EADIYQTPRYLVIGTGKKITLECSQTMGHDKMYWYQQDPGMELHLIHYSYGVNSTEKGDLSSESTVSRIRTEHFPLTLESARPSHTSQYLCASSEGRSGETQYFGPGTRLLVL.

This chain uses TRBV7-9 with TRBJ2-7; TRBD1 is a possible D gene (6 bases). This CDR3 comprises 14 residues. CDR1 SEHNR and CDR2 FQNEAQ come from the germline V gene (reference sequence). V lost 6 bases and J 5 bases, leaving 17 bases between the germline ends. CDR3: CASSHTGKGNEQYF. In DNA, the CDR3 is TGTGCCAGCAGTCATACAGGGAAGGGGAACGAGCAGTACTTC.

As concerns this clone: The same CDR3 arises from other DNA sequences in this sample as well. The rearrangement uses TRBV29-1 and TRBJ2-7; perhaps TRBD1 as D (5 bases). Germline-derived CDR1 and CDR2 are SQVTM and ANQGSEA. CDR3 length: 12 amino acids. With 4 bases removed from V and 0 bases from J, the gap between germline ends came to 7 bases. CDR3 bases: TGCAGCGTTGGGGGCAGCTCCTACGAGCAGTACTTC. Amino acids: CSVGGSSYEQYF.

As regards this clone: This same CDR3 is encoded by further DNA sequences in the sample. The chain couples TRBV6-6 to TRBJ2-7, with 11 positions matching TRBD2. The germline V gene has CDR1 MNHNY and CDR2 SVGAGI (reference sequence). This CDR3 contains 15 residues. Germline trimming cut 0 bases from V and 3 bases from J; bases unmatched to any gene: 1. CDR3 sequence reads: CASSYSGTSGYEQYF. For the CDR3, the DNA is TGTGCCAGCAGTTACTCTGGGACTAGCGGCTACGAGCAGTACTTC.

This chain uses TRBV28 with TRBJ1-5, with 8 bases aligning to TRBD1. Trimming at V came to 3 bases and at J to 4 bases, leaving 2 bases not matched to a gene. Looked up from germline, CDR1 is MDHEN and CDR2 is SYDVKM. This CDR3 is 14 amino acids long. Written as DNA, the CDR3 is TGTGCCAGCAGTTTCTGGGACAGGAATCAGCCCCAGCATTTT. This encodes CASSFWDRNQPQHF.

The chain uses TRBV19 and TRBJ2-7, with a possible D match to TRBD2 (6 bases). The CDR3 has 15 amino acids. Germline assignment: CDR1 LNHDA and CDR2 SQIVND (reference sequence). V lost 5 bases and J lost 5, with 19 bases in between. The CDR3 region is CASSPRDSFLDEQYF. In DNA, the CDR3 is TGTGCCAGTAGTCCCCGGGACTCCTTCCTGGACGAGCAGTACTTC.

The CDR3 sequence is CASKRQGRTGELFF. The CDR3 nucleotides read TGTGCCAGTAAAAGACAGGGGAGAACCGGGGAGCTGTTTTTT. The chain has TRBV19 and TRBJ2-2; 8 bases are shared with TRBD1. J lost 5 bases, V lost 7 bases, and 6 bases had no gene match. The CDR3 totals 14 residues. Germline V gene sequence: CDR1 LNHDA, CDR2 SQIVND (reference sequence).

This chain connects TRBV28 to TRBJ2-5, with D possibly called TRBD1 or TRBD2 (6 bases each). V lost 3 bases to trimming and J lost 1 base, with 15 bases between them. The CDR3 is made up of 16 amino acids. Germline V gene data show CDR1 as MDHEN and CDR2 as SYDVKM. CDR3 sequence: CASSFFGGGGQETQYF. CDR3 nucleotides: TGTGCCAGCAGTTTTTTTGGAGGGGGAGGCCAAGAGACCCAGTACTTC.

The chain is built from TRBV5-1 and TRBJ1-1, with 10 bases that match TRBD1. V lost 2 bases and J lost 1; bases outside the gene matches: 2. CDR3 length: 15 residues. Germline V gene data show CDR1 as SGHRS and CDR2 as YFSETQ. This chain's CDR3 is CASSFWTGGNTEAFF. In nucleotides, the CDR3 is TGCGCCAGCAGCTTCTGGACAGGGGGGAACACTGAAGCTTTCTTT.

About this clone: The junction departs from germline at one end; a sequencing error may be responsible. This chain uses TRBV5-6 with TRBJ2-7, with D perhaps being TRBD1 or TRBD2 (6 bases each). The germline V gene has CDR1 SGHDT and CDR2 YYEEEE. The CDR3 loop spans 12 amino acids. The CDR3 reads CASSLGGGYKDF. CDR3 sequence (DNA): TGTGCCAGCAGCTTGGGAGGGGGGTACAAGGACTTC. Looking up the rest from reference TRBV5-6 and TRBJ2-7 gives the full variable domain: DAGVTQSPTHLIKTRGQQVTLRCSPKSGHDTVSWYQQALGQGPQFIFQYYEEEERQRGNFPDRFSGHQFPNYSSELNVNALLLGDSALYLCASSLGGGYKDFGPGTRLTVT.

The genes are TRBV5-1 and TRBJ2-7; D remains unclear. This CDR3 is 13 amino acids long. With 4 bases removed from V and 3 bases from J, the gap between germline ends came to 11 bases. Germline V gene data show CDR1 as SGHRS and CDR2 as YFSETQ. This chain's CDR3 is CASSLHPGYEQYF. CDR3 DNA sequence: TGCGCCAGCAGCCTCCACCCGGGCTACGAGCAGTACTTC.

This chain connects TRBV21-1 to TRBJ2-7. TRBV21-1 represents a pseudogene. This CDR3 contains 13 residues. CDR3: CAKTDGDSYEQYF. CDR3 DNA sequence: TGTGCCAAGACGGACGGCGACTCCTACGAGCAGTACTTC.